This is a list of T cell receptor beta chains from one sample in a study of T cells after yellow fever vaccination. TCRdb reprocessed the 5' RACE reads via MiXCR and lists one record per CDR3 protein. The sample has some 340,000 distinct CDR3 sequences, 4.1% seen once. The sequences come from PBMCs, collected 5 days after the yellow fever booster vaccination. The source is a man between 18 and 29 years old who received the YFV17D yellow fever vaccine. Each CDR3 is given with its conserved first and last residue. D genes are given only for firm matches. Not every row has a clone size; where given, it reads once, few, many or a size class.

V,D,J,size,CDR3,DNA
TRBV7-3,-,TRBJ1-1,few,CASSRHPGDTEAFF,TGTGCCAGCAGCCGTCATCCAGGGGACACTGAAGCTTTCTTT
TRBV5-1,TRBD1,TRBJ1-1,few,CASSRRDRDTEAFF,TGCGCCAGCAGCCGAAGAGACAGGGACACTGAAGCTTTCTTT
TRBV29-1,TRBD2,TRBJ2-4,few,CSAATGTSVNIQYF,TGCAGCGCGGCAACCGGGACTAGTGTAAACATTCAGTACTTC
TRBV24-1,TRBD2,TRBJ2-1,-,CATSDSGGPSSYNEQFF,TGTGCCACCAGTGACAGCGGGGGGCCGAGCTCCTACAATGAGCAGTTCTTC
TRBV7-2,-,TRBJ2-1,-,CASSLDWAAYNEQFF,TGTGCCAGCAGCTTAGATTGGGCTGCGTACAATGAGCAGTTCTTC
TRBV20-1,TRBD2,TRBJ2-2,few,CSASGGALRGELFF,TGCAGTGCTAGCGGGGGGGCTTTACGCGGGGAGCTGTTTTTT
TRBV6-6,TRBD1,TRBJ1-2,few,CATVQGALGYTF,TGTGCCACCGTACAGGGGGCGTTAGGCTACACCTTC
TRBV19,-,TRBJ1-2,few,CASTNDRNYGYTF,TGTGCCAGTACTAACGACAGGAACTATGGCTACACCTTC
TRBV2,-,TRBJ2-3,many,CASTAADTQYF,TGTGCCAGCACTGCGGCGGATACGCAGTATTTT
TRBV5-1,-,TRBJ2-1,many,CASSLTTGTTIPLF,TGCGCCAGCAGCCTGACCACAGGGACCACCATCCCCCTCTTC
TRBV30,-,TRBJ1-2,many,CAWSGSTYGYTF,TGTGCCTGGAGTGGTTCCACCTATGGCTACACCTTC
TRBV6-5,-,TRBJ2-3,few,CASRDLATSTDTQYF,TGTGCCAGCAGGGATCTAGCAACTAGCACAGATACGCAGTATTTT
TRBV20-1,-,TRBJ1-2,-,CSARVSGGADYGYTF,TGCAGTGCTAGAGTATCGGGGGGCGCCGACTATGGCTACACCTTC
TRBV5-1,-,TRBJ1-6,few,CASSAGNSPLHF,TGCGCCAGCAGCGCAGGGAACTCACCCCTCCACTTT
TRBV5-1,-,TRBJ2-5,few,CASSSYRGETQYF,TGCGCCAGCAGCTCCTACCGAGGAGAGACCCAGTACTTC
TRBV25-1,-,TRBJ2-6,few,CASSGKRVEGANVLTF,TGTGCCAGCAGTGGCAAACGGGTGGAGGGGGCCAACGTCCTGACTTTC
TRBV5-1,-,TRBJ2-3,-,CASTGTAGNTDTQYF,TGCGCCAGCACAGGTACTGCGGGGAACACAGATACGCAGTATTTT
TRBV19,TRBD1,TRBJ1-5,-,CASSRRGQNGRVVGNQPQHF,TGTGCCAGCTCTCGGAGGGGACAGAATGGGAGGGTGGTCGGCAATCAGCCCCAGCATTTT
TRBV20-1,-,TRBJ2-3,-,CSARAPEHADTQYF,TGCAGTGCTAGAGCGCCAGAACACGCAGATACGCAGTATTTT
TRBV29-1,-,TRBJ1-5,few,CSAKAGDQPQHF,TGCAGCGCCAAAGCGGGGGACCAGCCCCAGCATTTT
TRBV20-1,TRBD2,TRBJ2-3,many,CSATLAGGSTDTQYF,TGCAGTGCCACTCTAGCGGGGGGGAGCACAGATACGCAGTATTTT
TRBV4-1,TRBD2,TRBJ2-7,many,CASSRTPPGLAGYEQYF,TGCGCCAGCAGCCGAACCCCTCCGGGACTAGCCGGGTACGAGCAGTACTTC
TRBV29-1,-,TRBJ1-1,many,CSVEDTVKGTEAFF,TGCAGCGTTGAAGATACGGTAAAAGGCACTGAAGCTTTCTTT
TRBV12-3/TRBV12-4,-,TRBJ1-5,-,CASSYDQTQPQHF,TGTGCCAGCAGTTATGACCAGACCCAGCCCCAGCATTTT
TRBV5-3,TRBD2,TRBJ2-1,few,CARSMLGRGAKNEQFF,TGTGCCAGAAGCATGCTTGGGCGGGGGGCCAAAAATGAGCAGTTCTTC
TRBV9,-,TRBJ2-6,few,CASSRSRVGANVLTF,TGTGCCAGCAGCCGGAGTCGGGTTGGGGCCAACGTCCTGACTTTC
TRBV11-2,TRBD2,TRBJ2-5,once,CASSLWGGLETQYF,TGTGCCAGCAGCTTATGGGGGGGGTTGGAGACCCAGTACTTC
TRBV6-5,TRBD1,TRBJ1-5,-,CASSHRQGAGQPQHF,TGTGCCAGCAGTCACCGACAGGGGGCCGGACAGCCCCAGCATTTT
TRBV7-8,-,TRBJ1-1,few,CASRARVSTEAFF,TGTGCCAGCAGGGCCAGGGTGAGCACTGAAGCTTTCTTT
TRBV6-5,TRBD1,TRBJ2-1,few,CASSYGTGVVLGNEQFF,TGTGCCAGCAGTTACGGGACAGGGGTTGTCTTGGGCAATGAGCAGTTCTTC
TRBV7-7,TRBD2,TRBJ2-5,-,CASSSGTSGRQETQYF,TGTGCCAGCAGCTCCGGGACTAGCGGGAGGCAAGAGACCCAGTACTTC
TRBV7-2,-,TRBJ2-3,few,CASSSVRASTDTQYF,TGTGCCAGCAGCTCCGTGAGAGCTAGCACAGATACGCAGTATTTT
TRBV12-3/TRBV12-4,-,TRBJ2-1,few,CASRAALVIEQFF,TGTGCCAGCAGAGCCGCGTTAGTTATTGAGCAGTTCTTC
TRBV20-1,-,TRBJ2-3,few,CSALSPGQATNTQYF,TGCAGTGCTTTATCACCGGGACAAGCTACGAATACGCAGTATTTT
TRBV5-1,-,TRBJ2-5,many,CASSRGDPQETQYF,TGCGCCAGCAGCAGGGGGGACCCCCAAGAGACCCAGTACTTC
TRBV6-2/TRBV6-3,-,TRBJ1-4,many,CASSPGDEKLFF,TGTGCCAGCAGTCCTGGGGATGAAAAACTGTTTTTT
TRBV20-1,TRBD1,TRBJ1-1,-,CSARGDRFVIPEAFF,TGCAGTGCTAGGGGGGACAGGTTTGTCATCCCTGAAGCTTTCTTT
TRBV14,-,TRBJ1-6,few,CASSQTEWSSPLHF,TGTGCCAGCAGCCAAACGGAATGGAGTTCACCCCTCCACTTT
TRBV15,-,TRBJ1-2,many,CATSVTGTTDGYTF,TGTGCCACCAGCGTGACCGGGACTACCGATGGCTACACCTTC
TRBV7-2,-,TRBJ1-1,many,CASSLANFGGNTEAFF,TGTGCCAGCAGCTTAGCCAACTTTGGTGGGAACACTGAAGCTTTCTTT
TRBV20-1,TRBD1,TRBJ2-3,few,CSATYWTGQRTDTQYF,TGCAGTGCTACATACTGGACAGGGCAGAGGACAGATACGCAGTATTTT
TRBV7-7,-,TRBJ2-1,few,CASSLQGLNEQFF,TGTGCTAGCAGCTTACAAGGGCTCAATGAGCAGTTCTTC
TRBV7-9,-,TRBJ2-5,-,CASSLGRLDWETQYF,TGTGCCAGCAGCTTAGGGCGGCTGGATTGGGAGACCCAGTACTTC
TRBV11-2,-,TRBJ2-5,few,CASSPLGPYQETQYF,TGTGCCAGCAGCCCCTTAGGGCCTTACCAAGAGACCCAGTACTTC
TRBV20-1,TRBD1,TRBJ1-1,many,CSARDDRVWAFF,TGCAGTGCTAGGGATGACAGGGTTTGGGCTTTCTTT
TRBV9,-,TRBJ2-5,many,CASSGVGGRSETQYF,TGTGCCAGCAGCGGAGTAGGGGGGCGATCGGAGACCCAGTACTTC
TRBV5-1,-,TRBJ1-1,few,CASSLEPIEAFF,TGCGCCAGCAGCTTGGAACCGATCGAAGCTTTCTTT
TRBV5-1,-,TRBJ2-6,many,CASSRNPRDISGANVLTF,TGCGCCAGCAGCCGGAACCCTCGGGACATCTCTGGGGCCAACGTCCTGACTTTC
TRBV6-1,TRBD2,TRBJ2-7,-,CASSALTSAGYEQYF,TGTGCCAGCAGCGCCCTGACTAGCGCCGGCTACGAGCAGTACTTC
TRBV28,-,TRBJ2-3,many,CASRGGGGSGDTQYF,TGTGCCAGCAGAGGGGGTGGAGGGAGTGGAGATACGCAGTATTTT
TRBV6-4,-,TRBJ2-2,many,CASSDSRMSGELFF,TGTGCCAGCAGTGACTCGAGAATGTCCGGGGAGCTGTTTTTT